Listed here are 12 T cell receptor beta chains from one sample, sequenced in a study of blood T cell dynamics during melanoma immunotherapy. Time point noted: week 3, after first cycle of checkpoint inhibitor. Clones were read by immunoSEQ multiplex PCR, and TCRdb kept only the in-frame ones, dropping some. Of 8,000 to 11,000 clones in the sample, about 88% were seen once. Specimen: blood, collected from a patient treated with checkpoint blockade. The origin of the receptors is a human donor with melanoma.

This chain uses TRBV6-1 with TRBJ1-2; 9 bases are shared with TRBD1. There are 15 residues in the CDR3. Germline V gene sequence: CDR1 MNHNS, CDR2 SASEGT. V trimming: 4 bases; J trimming: 1 base; junction bases outside the gene matches: 4. The CDR3, as DNA: TGTGCCAGCAGTGCCGGACAGGGGTTTAACTATGGCTACACCTTC. As protein: CASSAGQGFNYGYTF.

This chain uses TRBV30 with TRBJ1-2; D gene ambiguous. This CDR3 is 12 amino acids long. CDR1 GTSNPN and CDR2 SVGIG come from the germline V gene (reference sequence). V lost 0 bases and J lost 5, with 7 bases in between. The CDR3: CAWSVSGYGYTF. For the CDR3, the DNA is TGTGCCTGGAGTGTATCCGGGTATGGCTACACCTTC.

V usage is TRBV28 and J usage is TRBJ2-3, with 12 bases lining up with TRBD2. CDR1 and CDR2 from the germline V gene are MDHEN and SYDVKM. The CDR3 is 14 residues long. J was trimmed by 12 bases and V by 3 bases; bases with no gene match: 7. CDR3 sequence (DNA): TGTGCCAGCAGTTTGGCGGGACTAGCGGGCCCCCAGTATTTT. This sequence encodes CASSLAGLAGPQYF.

The rearrangement links TRBV2 to TRBJ2-1, with 9 positions matching TRBD2. The CDR3 consists of 16 residues. The V gene end was trimmed by 4 bases and the J gene end by 0 bases; junction bases not matched to a gene: 4. The germline gives CDR1 SNHLY, CDR2 FYNNEI. The CDR3 sequence: CASSGTSATSYNEQFF. DNA for the CDR3: TGTGCCAGCAGTGGGACTAGCGCAACCTCCTACAATGAGCAGTTCTTC.

The J gene is TRBJ1-2, the V gene TRBV18; D possibly corresponds to TRBD1 (6 bases). Trimming pared 3 bases from V and 4 bases from J, leaving 9 bases between. This CDR3 has 13 residues. In germline, CDR1 is KGHSH, CDR2 LQKENI. The CDR3 region is CASSPDSGYGYTF. Here the CDR3 DNA reads TGTGCCAGCTCACCGGACAGCGGCTATGGCTACACCTTC.

V usage is TRBV9 and J usage is TRBJ1-2; 8 bases agree with TRBD1. The CDR3 runs to 15 residues. Germline-derived CDR1 and CDR2 are SGDLS and YYNGEE. With 4 bases clipped from V and 3 bases from J, the junction kept 8 bases outside the gene matches. CDR3 residues: CASSKSTGGDYGYTF. The DNA of the CDR3 is TGTGCCAGCAGCAAATCAACAGGGGGTGACTATGGCTACACCTTC. The full variable domain, completed using reference TRBV9 and TRBJ1-2, is DSGVTQTPKHLITATGQRVTLRCSPRSGDLSVYWYQQSLDQGLQFLIQYYNGEERAKGNILERFSAQQFPDLHSELNLSSLELGDSALYFCASSKSTGGDYGYTFGSGTRLTVV.

The chain has TRBV7-7 and TRBJ1-1, with D unclear. This CDR3 has 12 residues. Per germline, CDR1 SSHAT and CDR2 FNYEAQ (reference sequence). V lost 6 bases, J lost 10 bases, and 15 bases lay in between. CDR3 loop: CASRDNEAGAFF. CDR3 bases: TGTGCCAGCAGAGATAATGAAGCGGGAGCTTTCTTT. The full variable domain, in which reference TRBV7-7 and TRBJ1-1 provide the parts outside the CDR3, is GAGVSQSPRYKVTKRGQDVTLRCDPISSHATLYWYQQALGQGPEFLTYFNYEAQPDKSGLPSDRFSAERPEGSISTLTIQRTEQRDSAMYRCASRDNEAGAFFGQGTRLTVV.

This chain joins TRBV29-1 and TRBJ1-2; D gene uncertain. With 1 base removed from V and 0 bases from J, the gap between germline ends came to 21 bases. This CDR3 region has 18 residues. CDR1 is SQVTM and CDR2 is ANQGSEA in the germline V gene. The CDR3 region has the DNA TGCAGCGTTGAAGTTATGGGCCCACCGATCATTTCTAACTATGGCTACACCTTC. This encodes CSVEVMGPPIISNYGYTF.

This chain links TRBV6-5 with TRBJ2-7; TRBD1 matches 7 bases. Germline lookup yields CDR1 MNHEY and CDR2 SVGAGI. This CDR3 region has 15 residues. Trimming cost V 5 bases and J 0 bases; bases outside gene matches: 7. The CDR3 DNA sequence: TGTGCCAGCAGTGTCGGGACAGAAACCTCCTACGAGCAGTACTTC. Protein product: CASSVGTETSYEQYF.

The V gene is TRBV27, the J gene TRBJ2-1, with 13 bases aligning to TRBD2. This CDR3 has 15 residues. The V and J ends lost 6 bases and 9 bases, in that order; junction bases with no gene match: 8. CDR1 is MNHEY and CDR2 is SMNVEV in the germline V gene (reference sequence). In DNA, the CDR3 is TGTGCCAGCAGCCAGGGGACTAGCGGGATGAGTGAGCAGTTCTTC. It encodes CASSQGTSGMSEQFF.

The chain carries TRBV28 and TRBJ2-7, with D possibly TRBD1 on 6 matching bases. V lost 6 bases and J lost 4, with 13 bases in between. CDR3 length: 13 amino acids. The germline V gene has CDR1 MDHEN and CDR2 SYDVKM. Here the CDR3 reads CASRQGTGYEQYF. CDR3 nucleotides: TGTGCCAGCAGACAGGGAACAGGTTACGAGCAGTACTTC. Looking up the rest from reference TRBV28 and TRBJ2-7 gives the full variable domain: DVKVTQSSRYLVKRTGEKVFLECVQDMDHENMFWYRQDPGLGLRLIYFSYDVKMKEKGDIPEGYSVSREKKERFSLILESASTNQTSMYLCASRQGTGYEQYFGPGTRLTVT.

V and J are TRBV7-2 and TRBJ2-1, with 8 positions matching TRBD2. The J segment lost 8 bases and the V segment lost 5 bases, leaving 14 bases of the junction unmatched. This CDR3 has 16 residues. The germline CDR1 and CDR2 sequences are SGHTA and FQGNSA. CDR3 amino acids: CASSPRFSGKGDEQFF. CDR3 in DNA: TGTGCCAGCAGCCCGCGGTTTAGCGGGAAGGGCGATGAGCAGTTCTTC. The variable domain in full, completed from reference TRBV7-2 and TRBJ2-1, reads GAGVSQSPSNKVTEKGKDVELRCDPISGHTALYWYRQSLGQGLEFLIYFQGNSAPDKSGLPSDRFSAERTGGSVSTLTIQRTQQEDSAVYLCASSPRFSGKGDEQFFGPGTRLTVL.